These T cell receptor beta chains were read from a single sample in a study of T-cell reconstitution after alpha-beta-depleted transplantation in children. MiXCR, applied by TCRdb to the PCR reads, yields one record per CDR3 protein. The sample contains 300,000 to 350,000 distinct CDR3 sequences, approximately 23% of which appear only once. The sample here was PBMCs, mostly from graft donor cells, taken 180 days after TCRalphabeta/CD19-depleted stem cell transplant. Every receptor here comes from a male patient aged 10 to 17 who had a stem cell transplant for acute lymphoblastic leukemia, so the T cells may come from the graft donor. Both conserved end residues are part of each CDR3. The D gene is left open where the match is weak. Expanded clones get a size class; other rows say once, few or many, or leave the size out.

j_call,d_call,clone_size,v_call,cdr3_nt,cdr3_aa
TRBJ1-2,TRBD1,NA,TRBV25-1,TGTGCCAGCAGTATGGACAGGTTTTATGGCTACACCTTC,CASSMDRFYGYTF
TRBJ2-1,TRBD2,many,TRBV5-6,TGTGCCAGCAGCTTGAGGACTAGCGGGAGAAGGGGGTCCAATGAGCAGTTCTTC,CASSLRTSGRRGSNEQFF
TRBJ2-3,NA,few,TRBV12-3/TRBV12-4,TGTGCCAGCAGTTGGGCCCCGGCGGGCAGCACAGATACGCAGTATTTT,CASSWAPAGSTDTQYF
TRBJ1-3,NA,NA,TRBV6-1,TGTGCCAGCAGGCACCTTCTCTCTGGAAACACCATATATTTT,CASRHLLSGNTIYF
TRBJ2-5,TRBD1,NA,TRBV5-1,TGCGCCAGCAGCCCGGGACAGGGGGCCCAGTACTTC,CASSPGQGAQYF
TRBJ2-5,NA,NA,TRBV5-6,TGTGCCAGCAAAAAGGGGCGGCTACAAGAGACCCAGTACTTC,CASKKGRLQETQYF
TRBJ2-4,NA,few,TRBV12-3/TRBV12-4,TGTGCCAGCCTCAGTGGTACCCAAAACATTCAGTACTTC,CASLSGTQNIQYF
TRBJ2-2,NA,many,TRBV5-1,TGCGCCAGCAGCCGGGCGCCGGAGGGTTCTAACACCGGGGAGCTGTTTTTT,CASSRAPEGSNTGELFF
TRBJ2-1,NA,few,TRBV20-1,TGCAGTGCTGGCCCTTGGGAGTTTGGGTACAATGAGCAGTTCTTC,CSAGPWEFGYNEQFF
TRBJ1-1,NA,NA,TRBV5-1,TGCGCCAGCAGCTGGGACGGGAACACTGAAGCTTTCTTT,CASSWDGNTEAFF
TRBJ2-5,TRBD2,few,TRBV4-2,TGTGCCAGCAGCCAACCCCCGGTCGGGAGGGCCCCGGAGACCCAGTACTTC,CASSQPPVGRAPETQYF
TRBJ2-7,NA,NA,TRBV7-9,TGTGCCAGCAGCCAAACCGGGGGATGGGGGGAGCAGTACTTC,CASSQTGGWGEQYF
TRBJ1-2,NA,few,TRBV20-1,TGCAGTGCGGGGAACTATGGCTACACCTTC,CSAGNYGYTF
TRBJ2-1,NA,NA,TRBV5-1,TGCGCCAGCAGCTTGGGGGACCCCAATGAGCAGTTCTTC,CASSLGDPNEQFF
TRBJ2-1,TRBD2,NA,TRBV9,TGTGCCAGCAGCGTAGGTCCCGGGCCTAGCGGGAGCTCCTACAATGAGCAGTTCTTC,CASSVGPGPSGSSYNEQFF
TRBJ1-4,NA,few,TRBV7-9,TGTGCCAGCAGCTTCGGTGTGGGGGCTAATGAAAAACTGTTTTTT,CASSFGVGANEKLFF
TRBJ2-1,TRBD1,few,TRBV7-6,TGTGCCAGCAGCTTAATAGGGACAGGGGTAATCTTC,CASSLIGTGVIF
TRBJ2-7,NA,few,TRBV20-1,TGCAGTGCTACCGGTCTAGCGTTAGATTACGAGCAGTACTTC,CSATGLALDYEQYF
TRBJ2-7,NA,NA,TRBV3-1,TGTGCCAGCAGCCGCAGACACGGGCAGGATCCGGGCTGGCGGAACGAGCAGTACTTC,CASSRRHGQDPGWRNEQYF
TRBJ2-2,NA,few,TRBV6-5,TGTGCCAGCAGTTTCAGTGGTCGTGGCACCGGGGAGCTGTTTTTT,CASSFSGRGTGELFF
TRBJ1-1,TRBD1,NA,TRBV7-6,TGTGCCAGCAGCGTACAGGGGACGCTCACTGAAGCTTTCTTT,CASSVQGTLTEAFF
TRBJ1-2,NA,few,TRBV5-1,TGCGCCAGCAGCTTGGAGTTCTATGGCTACACCTTC,CASSLEFYGYTF
TRBJ2-2,NA,NA,TRBV7-8,TGTGCCAGCAGCTTAGCTAGACCGAACACCGGGGAGCTGTTTTTT,CASSLARPNTGELFF
TRBJ2-1,TRBD2,NA,TRBV6-1,TGTGCCAGCAGTGGGGGACTAGCTCACAATGAGCAGTTCTTC,CASSGGLAHNEQFF
TRBJ1-2,NA,NA,TRBV18,TGTGCCAGCTCACCAGCGCCCGGGAGCTACACCTTC,CASSPAPGSYTF
TRBJ1-2,NA,NA,TRBV7-9,TGTGCCAGCAGCTTAGGCGGGGGACGGTACTATGGCTACACCTTC,CASSLGGGRYYGYTF
TRBJ2-7,NA,few,TRBV2,TGTGCCAGCAGTGACGGCAGGGCCCTTTGGGAGCAGTACTTC,CASSDGRALWEQYF
TRBJ2-5,TRBD2,NA,TRBV10-2,TGCGCCAGCAGTGGTAGCGGGTGGTACCAAGAGACCCAGTACTTC,CASSGSGWYQETQYF
TRBJ2-3,TRBD2,many,TRBV7-2,TGTGCCAGCAGCCCCCCGGGACTAGCAGTTAATACGCAGTATTTT,CASSPPGLAVNTQYF
TRBJ1-1,TRBD1,NA,TRBV5-1,TGCGCCAGCAGCTTAAAATACAGGGGGACACCTGAAGCTTTCTTT,CASSLKYRGTPEAFF
TRBJ2-1,NA,NA,TRBV3-1,TGTGCCAGCAGCCAAGAGGTCCGGGTTTACAATGAGCAGTTCTTC,CASSQEVRVYNEQFF
TRBJ2-1,TRBD2,few,TRBV5-1,TGCGCCAGCAGCTTGGTAGCGGGAGGAGGGAATGAGCAGTTCTTC,CASSLVAGGGNEQFF
TRBJ2-1,NA,NA,TRBV12-3/TRBV12-4,TGTGCCAGCTTTCATACGTGGGCCACAGGGACAAATGAGCAGTTCTTC,CASFHTWATGTNEQFF
TRBJ2-5,NA,NA,TRBV30,TGTGCCTGGGTAGGACAGTTGGAGACCCAGTACTTC,CAWVGQLETQYF
TRBJ1-4,TRBD1,few,TRBV15,TGTGCCACCAGCAGAGACAGGGGGCGAAATGAAAAACTGTTTTTT,CATSRDRGRNEKLFF
TRBJ2-3,NA,NA,TRBV20-1,TGCAGTGCTAGACAAGGGGCGACGGTCACAGATACGCAGTATTTT,CSARQGATVTDTQYF
TRBJ2-7,TRBD2,NA,TRBV5-5,TGTGCCAGCAGCTTGGGCGGGAGGATCTCCTACGAGCAGTACTTC,CASSLGGRISYEQYF
TRBJ1-4,NA,NA,TRBV7-3,TGTGCCAGCAGCTTAATGGGAGGTGGAAAACTGTTTTTT,CASSLMGGGKLFF
TRBJ1-2,TRBD1,NA,TRBV27,TGTGCCAGCAGTTGGGGACAGGGGTTCTTCTATGGCTACACCTTC,CASSWGQGFFYGYTF
TRBJ2-3,TRBD1,many,TRBV15,TGTGCCACCAGCGGGCGGACAGGACCCAAAGATACGCAGTATTTT,CATSGRTGPKDTQYF
TRBJ2-7,NA,few,TRBV7-8,TGTGCCAGCAGCTACGGGACAAGACTCTACGAGCAGTACTTC,CASSYGTRLYEQYF
TRBJ2-2,NA,NA,TRBV7-3,TGTGCCAGCAGCTTATTTGTGAACACCGGGGAGCTGTTTTTT,CASSLFVNTGELFF
TRBJ1-2,NA,few,TRBV6-5,TGTGCCAGCAGGTTACATGCTAACTATGGCTACACCTTC,CASRLHANYGYTF
TRBJ2-1,NA,few,TRBV4-1,TGCGCCAGCAGCCAATTCGGCACAAGCTACAATGAGCAGTTCTTC,CASSQFGTSYNEQFF
TRBJ2-5,NA,NA,TRBV25-1,TGTGCCAGCAGTGCCACTATGGGGGTGGGGGAGACCCAGTACTTC,CASSATMGVGETQYF
TRBJ1-4,NA,NA,TRBV9,TGTGCCAGCAGCGTAGAGGAAGTGGGGGGGCCGACTAATGAAAAACTGTTTTTT,CASSVEEVGGPTNEKLFF
TRBJ1-2,TRBD1,NA,TRBV9,TGTGCCAGCAGCGTAGCTACCACAGGGGGAGTTTATGGCTACACCTTC,CASSVATTGGVYGYTF
TRBJ1-4,NA,few,TRBV18,TGTGCCAGCTCACCTGAGGGTCGGCGGCTAACTAATGAAAAACTGTTTTTT,CASSPEGRRLTNEKLFF
TRBJ2-7,TRBD2,few,TRBV7-6,TGTGCCAGCAGCTTAGCGGCCTTACTAGCGGGAGGCGCCTACGAGCAGTACTTC,CASSLAALLAGGAYEQYF